This T cell receptor (beta chain) was recovered during a study of blood T cell repertoires in COVID-19. Overall study: PBMCs, B-cell-depleted T cells, or T cells provided the cDNA or gDNA that made up the material.

The CDR3 runs 17 residues. Germline V CDR1 and CDR2: SGHTA, FQGNSA. The V gene end was trimmed by 4 bases and the J gene end by 5 bases; junction bases not matched to a gene: 12. Profiled with immunoSEQ multiplex PCR; TCRdb holds only in-frame clones, not every one. The repertoire holds 120,000 or so clones, with approximately 82% as singletons. Sample: peripheral blood. This clonotype originated in a man aged 55-75 years with acute or convalescent COVID-19. This chain connects TRBV7-2 to TRBJ2-5, with 11 bases fitting TRBD1. The CDR3 loop reads CASSSRRTGGYLETQYF. In DNA form, the CDR3 reads TGTGCCAGCAGCTCGAGGCGGACAGGGGGCTATCTGGAGACCCAGTACTTC. Filled out from reference TRBV7-2 and TRBJ2-5, the complete variable domain reads GAGVSQSPSNKVTEKGKDVELRCDPISGHTALYWYRQSLGQGLEFLIYFQGNSAPDKSGLPSDRFSAERTGGSVSTLTIQRTQQEDSAVYLCASSSRRTGGYLETQYFGPGTRLLVL.